This section outlines one T cell receptor (beta chain) sequence together with its context. Its cognate antigen is unknown. The CDR3 extends over 14 amino acids. Trimming removed 8 bases from V and 2 bases from J, with 15 bases in between. The germline CDR1 and CDR2 sequences are MGHDK and SYGVNS. Amplifying from RNA transcripts, the study obtained TCR beta CDR3 regions. The first round was an RT-PCR with HTBI primers, and the second round was a multiplex PCR. Each CDR3 protein is one row after TCRdb ran MiXCR on the multiplex PCR reads. This repertoire shows hundreds of thousands of distinct CDR3 sequences, about two fifths found once; its top ten account for roughly 3.5%. This specimen belongs to a study of Graves' ophthalmopathy and Graves' hyperthyroidism. Study conclusions and caveats: Blood also harbored most expanded thyroid clonotypes above 0.001 frequency.

As diagnostic evidence, clinical symptoms, serum thyroxine, TRAb, thyroid ultrasound and orbital computed tomography were relied upon. This receptor was obtained from an adult man with Graves' ophthalmopathy. The sequenced sample was peripheral blood. The chain uses TRBV25-1 and TRBJ1-1; D unclear. The CDR3 DNA is TGTGCCAGCGCTTCCCCCGACGGAAACACTGAAGCTTTCTTT. Translation gives CASASPDGNTEAFF. Filled out from reference TRBV25-1 and TRBJ1-1, the complete variable domain reads EADIYQTPRYLVIGTGKKITLECSQTMGHDKMYWYQQDPGMELHLIHYSYGVNSTEKGDLSSESTVSRIRTEHFPLTLESARPSHTSQYLCASASPDGNTEAFFGQGTRLTVV.